This passage covers 17 T cell receptor beta chains from one sample sequenced in a study of human T cells and chemical hapten exposure. TCRdb itself ran the RACE reads through MiXCR, one entry per CDR3 protein. The sample lists tens of thousands of distinct CDR3 sequences; 3.3% were seen once. Time point meaning: patch test 2, 6 weeks after DPC sensitization. Treatment indicated: therapeutic diphenylcyclopropenone sensitization with weekly scalp DPC. The sequences come from whole blood, collected in connection with sensitization to the hapten diphenylcyclopropenone (DPC). The receptors here all came from a man aged 35 to 55 with alopecia areata. Some clones in this sample may be carry-over from other donors' samples.

This clonotype was observed many times. The chain employs TRBV18 and TRBJ2-4, with 8 bases that match TRBD2. The CDR3 has 15 residues. The V segment lost 4 bases and the J segment 9 bases; nucleotides outside the gene matches: 11. Germline values: CDR1 KGHSH, CDR2 LQKENI. The CDR3: CASSLHEGLGSIQYF. Here the CDR3 DNA reads TGTGCCAGCTCACTTCATGAGGGACTAGGGAGCATTCAGTACTTC.

As to this clonotype: This sequence may be a read error, since a much larger clone differs from it by one base. This chain joins TRBV12-3 or TRBV12-4 and TRBJ2-7, with a weak D call TRBD2 (5 bases). The CDR3 totals 14 residues. CDR3 residues: CACSPRGPSGEQYF. The CDR3 DNA is TGTGCCTGCAGTCCTCGCGGGCCATCGGGCGAGCAGTACTTC.

CDR3 bases: TGTGCCAGCAGGAGCATTTATAACTATGGCTACACCTTC. This encodes CASRSIYNYGYTF. V gene TRBV6-5 combines with J gene TRBJ1-2; D ambiguous. CDR1 is MNHEY and CDR2 is SVGAGI in the germline V gene. V dropped 6 bases and J dropped 1 base, with 9 bases sitting between them. This CDR3 comprises 13 residues.

This clonotype was counted ten times or more. The gene calls are TRBV15 and TRBJ2-2; D is unresolved. V lost 3 bases to trimming and J lost 4 bases, with 18 bases between them. CDR1 is LNHNV and CDR2 is YYDKDF in the germline V gene (reference sequence). The CDR3 loop spans 17 amino acids. The CDR3 region is CATSRAAGSSGTGELFF. The CDR3 region has the DNA TGTGCCACCAGCAGGGCGGCCGGTTCATCGGGCACCGGGGAGCTGTTTTTT.

This clonotype was picked up many times. The chain joins TRBV2 to TRBJ1-1; 8 nucleotides agree with TRBD1. V lost 5 bases, J lost 2 bases, and 4 bases stayed unmatched. CDR1 and CDR2 from the germline V gene are SNHLY and FYNNEI. The CDR3 is 14 residues long. In DNA form, the CDR3 reads TGTGCCAGCAGTAAAGGACAGGGTAACACTGAAGCTTTCTTT. It encodes CASSKGQGNTEAFF. The full variable domain, rest sourced from reference TRBV2 and TRBJ1-1, is EPEVTQTPSHQVTQMGQEVILRCVPISNHLYFYWYRQILGQKVEFLVSFYNNEISEKSEIFDDQFSVERPDGSNFTLKIRSTKLEDSAMYFCASSKGQGNTEAFFGQGTRLTVV.

This clonotype was seen many times. V usage is TRBV5-6 and J usage is TRBJ1-1, with 8 positions matching TRBD1. This CDR3 has 16 amino acids. Unmatched junction bases numbered 9, after V lost 1 base and J lost 4 bases. Germline loops: CDR1 SGHDT, CDR2 YYEEEE. The CDR3 sequence: CASSLKTGVRSTEAFF. In DNA form, the CDR3 reads TGTGCCAGCAGCTTGAAGACAGGGGTGAGGAGCACTGAAGCTTTCTTT.

This clonotype was recorded many times. The chain recombines TRBV7-8 with TRBJ2-2; TRBD2 matches 9 bases. The CDR3 extends over 16 amino acids. CDR1 and CDR2 (germline): SGHVS, FQNEAQ. The V and J ends lost 4 bases and 2 bases, in that order; junction bases with no gene match: 5. For the CDR3, the DNA is TGTGCCAGCAGCTCGAGGACTAGCGCCAACACCGGGGAGCTGTTTTTT. Its protein is CASSSRTSANTGELFF.

This clonotype was seen a few times. The chain has TRBV6-1 and TRBJ1-6; tentative D call: TRBD1 (5 bases). The CDR3 extends over 13 amino acids. V lost 5 bases, J lost 8 bases, and 10 bases lay in between. Germline V gene lookup returns CDR1 MNHNS and CDR2 SASEGT. Here the CDR3 reads CASSRRVDSPLHF. The CDR3 nucleotides are TGTGCCAGCAGTCGCAGGGTCGATTCACCCCTCCACTTT.

The table lists this clonotype with many counts. CDR3 bases: TGTGCCAGCAGACCGCCTAAGGAGGAGTTAGGGGGAGCGGATACGCAGTATTTT. It specifies CASRPPKEELGGADTQYF. The chain employs TRBV12-3 or TRBV12-4 and TRBJ2-3; weak D call: TRBD1 (6 bases). The V end lost 6 bases, the J end lost 6 bases, and 28 bases lay between the germline ends. This CDR3 is 18 amino acids long.

This clonotype was counted many times. The chain couples TRBV28 to TRBJ2-7, with a weak D call TRBD1 (6 bases). The ends were cut back, 6 bases at V and 6 bases at J, with 12 bases in the middle. Germline loops: CDR1 MDHEN, CDR2 SYDVKM. The CDR3 runs 12 residues. CDR3 coding DNA: TGTGCCAGCAGCAGGGGCTCGGGCGAGCAGTACTTC. Amino acid sequence: CASSRGSGEQYF.

The sample holds many counts of this clonotype. This chain connects TRBV28 to TRBJ1-1; 8 bases match TRBD1. The CDR3 contains 14 residues. The ends lost 0 bases at V and 7 bases at J; junction bases unmatched: 4. CDR1 and CDR2 (germline): MDHEN, SYDVKM. CDR3 in DNA: TGTGCCAGCAGTTTATGGAGGACAGGGAATGAAGCTTTCTTT. It translates to CASSLWRTGNEAFF. Filled out from reference TRBV28 and TRBJ1-1, the complete variable domain reads DVKVTQSSRYLVKRTGEKVFLECVQDMDHENMFWYRQDPGLGLRLIYFSYDVKMKEKGDIPEGYSVSREKKERFSLILESASTNQTSMYLCASSLWRTGNEAFFGQGTRLTVV.

This clonotype has a count of ten or more. The V gene is TRBV4-1, the J gene TRBJ2-4; maybe TRBD1 (5 bases). In germline, CDR1 is MGHRA, CDR2 YSYEKL. Trimming pared 3 bases from V and 3 bases from J, leaving 18 bases between. The CDR3 runs to 17 residues. The CDR3 DNA follows: TGCGCCAGCAGCCACGAAGTGAGGATTAGGGGCAAAAACATTCAGTACTTC. This translates into CASSHEVRIRGKNIQYF.

V is TRBV27 and J is TRBJ1-6; tentative D call: TRBD1 (6 bases). Germline lookup yields CDR1 MNHEY and CDR2 SMNVEV (reference sequence). V lost 7 bases to trimming and J lost 9 bases, with 13 bases between them. This CDR3 has 13 residues. The CDR3 DNA reads as TGTGCCAGCACCGGCGGGGGGCGTTCACCCCTCCACTTT. It specifies CASTGGGRSPLHF.

This clonotype was counted at least ten times. The chain is built from TRBV6-2 or TRBV6-3 and TRBJ2-1; TRBD2 matches at 10 bases. CDR1 and CDR2 (germline): MNHEY, SVGEGT. The CDR3 loop spans 16 amino acids. V lost 2 bases to trimming and J lost 7 bases; unmatched junction nucleotides: 8. This CDR3 is CASSYPTSGTRNEQFF. The CDR3 nucleotides are TGTGCCAGCAGTTACCCAACTAGCGGGACGAGGAATGAGCAGTTCTTC.

This clonotype qualifies as medium-sized. The chain recombines TRBV5-4 with TRBJ2-3; TRBD2 aligns across 11 bases. V shed 0 bases and J 5 bases; nucleotides not matched to a gene: 11. CDR1 and CDR2 from the germline V gene are SGHNT and YYREEE (reference sequence). CDR3 length: 18 residues. This chain's CDR3 is CASSLGFLAGGRVDTQYF. CDR3 sequence (DNA): TGTGCCAGCAGCTTGGGTTTCCTAGCGGGAGGCCGGGTAGATACGCAGTATTTT.

This clonotype was seen ten or more times. The chain carries TRBV2 and TRBJ2-5, with D perhaps matching TRBD2 (6 bases). The CDR3 covers 13 residues. CDR1 and CDR2 (germline): SNHLY, FYNNEI. The V gene lost 6 bases and the J gene lost 4 bases, with 12 bases spanning the gap. The CDR3 loop is CASSSTRAETQYF. CDR3 nucleotide sequence: TGTGCCAGCAGCTCGACTAGAGCAGAGACCCAGTACTTC. The complete variable domain, with remaining parts taken from reference TRBV2 and TRBJ2-5, reads EPEVTQTPSHQVTQMGQEVILRCVPISNHLYFYWYRQILGQKVEFLVSFYNNEISEKSEIFDDQFSVERPDGSNFTLKIRSTKLEDSAMYFCASSSTRAETQYFGPGTRLLVL.

Ten or more counts support this clonotype. The rearrangement joins TRBV18 to TRBJ2-6, with D possibly TRBD2 on 5 matching bases. V lost 3 bases and J lost 4, with 10 bases in between. This CDR3 has 15 amino acids. The germline gives CDR1 KGHSH, CDR2 LQKENI. CDR3 nucleotide sequence: TGTGCCAGCTCACCCCTCACGGGGGGGGCCAACGTCCTGACTTTC. This encodes CASSPLTGGANVLTF.